The 13 T cell receptor beta chains presented below share a single source sample, sequenced in a study of cytomegalovirus exposure and HLA in healthy donors. The PCR employed 60 Vbeta primers together with 13 Jbeta primers. Generated by immunoSEQ multiplex PCR, the TCRdb table keeps only in-frame clones and is missing some. The sample comprises approximately 97,000 clones, roughly 85% of which are singletons, and 2.5% to 3% rests with the top ten. The material sequenced was PBMCs. The source of these receptors is a man aged 35-49 years in good health and CMV-seronegative.

The rearrangement joins TRBV5-5 to TRBJ1-6; 7 nucleotides line up with TRBD1. The V gene's germline CDR1 is SGHKS and CDR2 YYEKEE (reference sequence). This CDR3 has 15 amino acids. J was trimmed by 5 bases and V by 2 bases; bases with no gene match: 4. CDR3 protein: CASSLGGTNNSPLHF. CDR3 sequence (DNA): TGTGCCAGCAGCTTAGGGGGCACCAATAATTCACCCCTCCACTTT.

The chain links TRBV4-1 to TRBJ2-3, with no clear D. The V gene's germline CDR1 is MGHRA and CDR2 YSYEKL. The CDR3 has 13 amino acids. V was pared by 4 bases and J by 3 bases, with 8 bases between. The CDR3 nucleotides read TGCGCCAGCAGCCGGCCCGGGACAGATACGCAGTATTTT. It is translated as CASSRPGTDTQYF.

The chain has TRBV5-4 and TRBJ1-2; D unclear. V was trimmed by 0 bases and J by 3 bases, leaving 9 bases between them. The CDR3 extends over 14 amino acids. The V gene's germline CDR1 is SGHNT and CDR2 YYREEE (reference sequence). CDR3 in amino acids: CASSLVTGDYGYTF. As DNA, the CDR3 is TGTGCCAGCAGCTTGGTAACGGGTGACTATGGCTACACCTTC.

The chain carries TRBV5-1 and TRBJ2-1, with 7 bases that match TRBD1. The length of the CDR3 is 14 residues. With V trimmed by 4 bases and J by 4 bases, 5 bases remained unmatched. Germline V gives CDR1 SGHRS, CDR2 YFSETQ. The CDR3 DNA sequence: TGCGCCAGCAGCCTACAGGGGCGATACAATGAGCAGTTCTTC. Its protein product is CASSLQGRYNEQFF.

This clone was counted only a few times. The CDR3 region is CASSLTATNEKLFF. DNA of the CDR3: TGTGCCAGCAGCTTAACAGCAACTAATGAAAAACTGTTTTTT. V is TRBV7-6 and J is TRBJ1-4; D uncertain. Germline V CDR1 and CDR2: SGHVS, FNYEAQ. This CDR3 has 14 amino acids. V lost 2 bases, J lost 0 bases, and 4 bases lay in between.

CDR3 coding DNA: TGTGCCAGCAGCTACAGCACAGATACGCAGTATTTT. This translates into CASSYSTDTQYF. The chain has TRBV27 and TRBJ2-3, with D unclear. Germline V gene sequence: CDR1 MNHEY, CDR2 SMNVEV (reference sequence). Deletions cut 6 bases from V and 0 bases from J, with 4 bases between. This CDR3 is built from 12 residues.

This chain joins TRBV2 and TRBJ1-5, with no clear D. CDR1 and CDR2 from the germline V gene are SNHLY and FYNNEI. The CDR3 is 14 amino acids. V was cut by 7 bases and J by 2 bases, with 12 bases left in between. The chain's CDR3 is CASNDVTGNQPQHF. CDR3 coding DNA: TGTGCCAGCAATGATGTTACGGGCAATCAGCCCCAGCATTTT.

This chain uses TRBV4-1 with TRBJ2-7; weak D call: TRBD1 (5 bases). The length of the CDR3 is 15 residues. Trimming removed 2 bases from V and 2 bases from J, with 13 bases in between. Germline CDR1 reads MGHRA; CDR2 reads YSYEKL. CDR3 coding DNA: TGCGCCAGCAGCCAATCATCAGGGCCGACCTACGAGCAGTACTTC. Its protein is CASSQSSGPTYEQYF.

CDR3: CASSLLPSRSSYNEQFF. Written as DNA, the CDR3 is TGTGCCAGCAGTTTACTGCCTAGCCGGAGCTCCTACAATGAGCAGTTCTTC. This rearrangement joins TRBV27 to TRBJ2-1, with D possibly matching TRBD2 (5 bases). Germline loops: CDR1 MNHEY, CDR2 SMNVEV (reference sequence). The V and J ends lost 2 bases and 0 bases respectively, with 14 bases between them. CDR3 size: 17 residues.

This chain uses TRBV9 with TRBJ2-3, with 12 bases aligning to TRBD2. The CDR3 has 16 residues. Germline CDR1 is SGDLS and CDR2 is YYNGEE. After removal of 4 bases from V and 1 base from J, the junction contained 4 bases not matched to a gene. CDR3 loop: CASSPRLAGGTDTQYF. Written as DNA, the CDR3 is TGTGCCAGCAGCCCCCGACTAGCGGGGGGCACAGATACGCAGTATTTT.

This sequence joins TRBV7-9 and TRBJ1-1; D is ambiguous. Germline-derived CDR1 and CDR2 are SEHNR and FQNEAQ (reference sequence). Trimming stripped 4 bases from V and 6 bases from J, with 18 bases between. The CDR3 has 15 residues. In DNA form, the CDR3 reads TGTGCCAGCAGCTCCCCAGGAGGAGGAGGGCCTGAAGCTTTCTTT. Protein product: CASSSPGGGGPEAFF.

The rearrangement links TRBV30 to TRBJ2-7; TRBD2 might be the D (5 bases). The V gene's germline CDR1 is GTSNPN and CDR2 SVGIG (reference sequence). CDR3 length: 16 residues. The V end lost 0 bases, the J end lost 3 bases, and 18 bases lay between the germline ends. Written as DNA, the CDR3 is TGTGCCTGGAGTGTAGGCCCGACGGGGTCCAACTACGAGCAGTACTTC. It specifies CAWSVGPTGSNYEQYF.

J is TRBJ2-5 and V is TRBV11-2; TRBD2 aligns across 11 bases. From germline, CDR1 is SGHAT and CDR2 FQNNGV. This CDR3 has 15 residues. J lost 5 bases, V lost 5 bases, and 7 bases had no gene match. CDR3 DNA sequence: TGTGCCAGCAGCCTTAGCGGGGGGGCTTGGGAGACCCAGTACTTC. Its protein product is CASSLSGGAWETQYF.